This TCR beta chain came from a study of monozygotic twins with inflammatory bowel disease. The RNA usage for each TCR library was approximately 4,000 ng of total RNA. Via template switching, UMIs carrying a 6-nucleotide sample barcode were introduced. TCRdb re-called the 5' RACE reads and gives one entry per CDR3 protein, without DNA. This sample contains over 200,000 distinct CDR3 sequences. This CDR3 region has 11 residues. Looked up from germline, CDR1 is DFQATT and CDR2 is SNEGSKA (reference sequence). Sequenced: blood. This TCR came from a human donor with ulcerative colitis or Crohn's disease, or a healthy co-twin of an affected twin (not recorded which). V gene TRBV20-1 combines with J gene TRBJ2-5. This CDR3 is CSARILETQYF.